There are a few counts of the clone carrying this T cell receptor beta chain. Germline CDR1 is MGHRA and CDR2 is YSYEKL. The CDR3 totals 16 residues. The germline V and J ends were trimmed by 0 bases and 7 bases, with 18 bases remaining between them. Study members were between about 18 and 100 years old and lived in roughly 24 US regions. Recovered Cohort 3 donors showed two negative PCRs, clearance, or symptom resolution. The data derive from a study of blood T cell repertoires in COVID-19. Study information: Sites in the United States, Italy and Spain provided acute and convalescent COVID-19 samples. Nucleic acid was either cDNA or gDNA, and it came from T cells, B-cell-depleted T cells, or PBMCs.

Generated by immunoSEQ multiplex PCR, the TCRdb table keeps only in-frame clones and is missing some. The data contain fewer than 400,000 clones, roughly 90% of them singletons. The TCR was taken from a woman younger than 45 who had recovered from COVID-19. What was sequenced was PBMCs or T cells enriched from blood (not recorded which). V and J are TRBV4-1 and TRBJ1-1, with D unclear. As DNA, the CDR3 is TGCGCCAGCAGCCAAGATCGATTTGGAGTCTTCGGTGAAGCTTTCTTT. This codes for CASSQDRFGVFGEAFF.